One sample yielded the 26 T cell receptor beta chains listed below, sequenced in a study of blood T cell repertoires in COVID-19. Here immunoSEQ multiplex PCR was the method, and the copy in TCRdb shows in-frame clones only, minus some. Of about 110,000 clones listed, about nine tenths are singletons. The material sequenced was peripheral blood. These receptors were collected from a man in his forties or fifties with acute or convalescent COVID-19.

This rearrangement joins TRBV29-1 to TRBJ1-1, with D unclear. CDR1 and CDR2 (germline): SQVTM, ANQGSEA. CDR3 length: 12 amino acids. V lost 4 bases and J 1 base, leaving 7 bases between the germline ends. CDR3 DNA sequence: TGCAGCGTTGCGTCGGGGAACACTGAAGCTTTCTTT. This encodes CSVASGNTEAFF.

The chain combines TRBV5-1 with TRBJ2-5, with D perhaps TRBD2 (7 bases). The CDR3 is 13 residues long. Germline assignment: CDR1 SGHRS and CDR2 YFSETQ. The V and J ends lost 4 bases and 5 bases respectively, with 12 bases between them. The CDR3 here is CASSQRDKETQYF. CDR3 in DNA: TGCGCCAGCAGCCAGCGGGACAAGGAGACCCAGTACTTC.

This clone came up a few times. V and J are TRBV6-6 and TRBJ1-3, with D perhaps TRBD1 (6 bases). Between the trimmed V and J ends, which lost 6 bases and 3 bases, there was a span of 9 bases. Germline V gene lookup returns CDR1 MNHNY and CDR2 SVGAGI (reference sequence). The CDR3 sequence is 13 residues long. CDR3 region: CASRLDSGNTIYF. CDR3 in DNA: TGTGCCAGCAGGCTGGACAGTGGAAACACCATATATTTT.

The chain couples TRBV2 to TRBJ1-4; possible D gene TRBD1, 6 bases. CDR1 and CDR2 from the germline V gene are SNHLY and FYNNEI. The CDR3 runs to 13 residues. Trimming left V 6 bases short and J 5 bases short, with 10 bases between. CDR3 sequence (DNA): TGTGCCAGCAGGAGGACAGTGAATGAAAAACTGTTTTTT. The encoded protein is CASRRTVNEKLFF.

The V and J genes are TRBV30 and TRBJ2-6; possibly TRBD1 for D (6 bases). CDR1 is GTSNPN and CDR2 is SVGIG in the germline V gene (reference sequence). V gave up 1 base and J gave up 4 bases, with 14 bases separating them. The CDR3 extends over 16 amino acids. The CDR3 loop is CAWSAYRVTGANVLTF. The CDR3, as DNA: TGTGCCTGGAGTGCGTACAGGGTAACGGGGGCCAACGTCCTGACTTTC. The full variable domain, with the rest looked up from reference TRBV30 and TRBJ2-6, is SQTIHQWPATLVQPVGSPLSLECTVEGTSNPNLYWYRQAAGRGLQLLFYSVGIGQISSEVPQNLSASRPQDRQFILSSKKLLLSDSGFYLCAWSAYRVTGANVLTFGAGSRLTVL.

This chain links TRBV5-1 with TRBJ1-1; TRBD1 matches 8 bases. J was trimmed by 11 bases and V by 4 bases; bases with no gene match: 10. This CDR3 comprises 13 residues. Germline V gives CDR1 SGHRS, CDR2 YFSETQ. CDR3 region: CASSPEQGAGAFF. For the CDR3, the DNA is TGCGCCAGCAGCCCCGAGCAGGGGGCTGGGGCTTTCTTT.

The chain carries TRBV23-1 and TRBJ2-2; 8 positions agree with TRBD2. TRBV23-1 is an ORF, with its function uncertain. This CDR3 has 18 amino acids. V was clipped by 6 bases and J by 0 bases; unmatched bases: 12. CDR3 protein: CASSHRREDDSNTGELFF. DNA of the CDR3: TGCGCCAGCAGCCATAGGCGGGAGGACGATTCGAACACCGGGGAGCTGTTTTTT.

This chain joins TRBV13 and TRBJ2-1; unclear D gene. The CDR3 length is 16 residues. Between the trimmed V and J ends, which lost 6 bases and 8 bases, there was a span of 23 bases. Germline V gene data show CDR1 as PRHDT and CDR2 as FYEKMQ (reference sequence). The CDR3, as DNA: TGTGCCAGCAGACTTATAGATGGGCCCTTACCCCATGAGCAGTTCTTC. Its translation is CASRLIDGPLPHEQFF.

The rearrangement links TRBV12-3 or TRBV12-4 to TRBJ1-1; D perhaps matches TRBD1 (5 bases). V was clipped by 6 bases and J by 6 bases, with 14 bases between them. The CDR3 covers 13 residues. In nucleotides, the CDR3 is TGTGCCAGCAGCTGGGACTATCGGGCTGAAGCTTTCTTT. It is translated as CASSWDYRAEAFF.

The chain is built from TRBV6-2 or TRBV6-3 and TRBJ1-2; TRBD1 agrees at 7 bases. Losses at the gene ends were 5 bases for V and 3 bases for J; bases not matched to a gene: 3. The CDR3 sequence is 13 residues long. Germline CDR1 reads MNHEY; CDR2 reads SVGEGT. The CDR3 sequence: CASSRDRDYGYTF. The DNA for the CDR3 is TGTGCCAGCAGTCGGGACAGAGACTATGGCTACACCTTC.

The chain combines TRBV21-1 with TRBJ1-2; whether TRBD1, the table's D call, matches the DNA was not checked. TRBV21-1 is designated a pseudogene. This CDR3 has 13 amino acids. The CDR3 here is CASSKVQGGGYTF. In DNA, the CDR3 is TGTGCCAGCAGCAAAGTCCAGGGTGGCGGCTACACCTTC.

The J gene is TRBJ2-2, the V gene TRBV4-1; 7 bases agree with TRBD1. Germline CDR1 reads MGHRA; CDR2 reads YSYEKL. Trimming removed 2 bases from V and 6 bases from J; junction bases left unmatched: 3. There are 14 residues in the CDR3. The CDR3 nucleotides are TGCGCCAGCAGCCAACGGGACAGAGCCGGGGAGCTGTTTTTT. Translated: CASSQRDRAGELFF.

The rearrangement links TRBV9 to TRBJ2-1, with D possibly TRBD2 on 6 matching bases. This CDR3 spans 15 amino acids. Germline V gene sequence: CDR1 SGDLS, CDR2 YYNGEE. V lost 1 base and J 3 bases, leaving 11 bases between the germline ends. The chain's CDR3 is CASSVFPSDYNEQFF. The CDR3 DNA is TGTGCCAGCAGCGTATTTCCTAGCGACTACAATGAGCAGTTCTTC.

The rearrangement uses TRBV4-1 and TRBJ2-1, with D unresolved. Per germline, CDR1 MGHRA and CDR2 YSYEKL. The CDR3 runs 16 residues. V was cut by 0 bases and J by 0 bases, with 9 bases left in between. As DNA, the CDR3 is TGCGCCAGCAGCCAAGAAGTGAGCGCCTCCTACAATGAGCAGTTCTTC. Translated: CASSQEVSASYNEQFF.

The CDR3 DNA sequence: TGTGCCAGTACCCCGGGGGGGACAGGGGTAGGCGAGCAGTACTTC. It specifies CASTPGGTGVGEQYF. This chain connects TRBV19 to TRBJ2-7, with 10 bases lining up with TRBD1. The CDR3 has 15 residues. The germline V gene encodes CDR1 LNHDA and CDR2 SQIVND (reference sequence). V lost 7 bases, J lost 6 bases, and 12 bases stayed unmatched.

Concerning this clone: At one end, the junction sequence differs from germline, possibly due to a read error. The chain has TRBV7-7 and TRBJ2-7; 9 bases are a match to TRBD1. Germline-derived CDR1 and CDR2 are SSHAT and FNYEAQ (reference sequence). The CDR3 spans 13 residues. The CDR3 region is CASSLDRGREQYF. In DNA, the CDR3 is TGTGCTAGCAGCTTGGACAGGGGAAGGGAGCAGTACTTC. Based on the CDR3 plus reference TRBV7-7 and TRBJ2-7, the full variable domain is GAGVSQSPRYKVTKRGQDVTLRCDPISSHATLYWYQQALGQGPEFLTYFNYEAQPDKSGLPSDRFSAERPEGSISTLTIQRTEQRDSAMYRCASSLDRGREQYFGPGTRLTVT.

This clone is a singleton in its sample. The rearrangement joins TRBV29-1 to TRBJ1-1; 7 positions match TRBD1. This CDR3 spans 12 amino acids. Germline V gene lookup returns CDR1 SQVTM and CDR2 ANQGSEA. V gave up 4 bases and J gave up 4 bases; unmatched junction bases: 3. The CDR3 DNA reads as TGCAGCGTTGTAGGGGGCTTCACTGAAGCTTTCTTT. Translated, it gives CSVVGGFTEAFF.

The chain has TRBV30 and TRBJ2-2; D is perhaps TRBD2 (6 bases). CDR3 length: 13 residues. Trimming took 1 base from V and 4 from J, leaving 7 bases between them. Germline CDR1 and CDR2: GTSNPN and SVGIG (reference sequence). DNA of the CDR3: TGTGCCTGGAGTGAGCGGGCCACCGGGGAGCTGTTTTTT. It yields the protein CAWSERATGELFF.

The chain recombines TRBV3-1 (or the pseudogene TRBV3-2) with TRBJ2-1; D gene uncertain. The V end lost 2 bases, the J end lost 0 bases, and 8 bases lay between the germline ends. CDR3 length equals 15 residues. CDR1 LGHDT and CDR2 YNNKEL come from the germline V gene (reference sequence). The chain's CDR3 is CASSQNLRSYNEQFF. CDR3 sequence (DNA): TGTGCCAGCAGCCAAAACCTACGCTCCTACAATGAGCAGTTCTTC.

The V and J genes are TRBV30 and TRBJ1-1; no firm D call. V was cut by 2 bases and J by 3 bases, with 7 bases left in between. In germline, CDR1 is GTSNPN, CDR2 SVGIG (reference sequence). This CDR3 spans 12 amino acids. The CDR3 coding sequence is TGTGCCTGGAGTTCGAGGGACACTGAAGCTTTCTTT. Translated: CAWSSRDTEAFF.

This CDR3 reads CASSERLAGASSYNEQFF. CDR3 DNA: TGTGCCAGCAGTGAAAGGCTAGCGGGGGCGAGCTCCTACAATGAGCAGTTCTTC. V usage is TRBV6-4 and J usage is TRBJ2-1, with TRBD2 identical over 10 bases. V was pared by 3 bases and J by 0 bases, with 8 bases of the junction left unmatched. CDR1 MRHNA and CDR2 SNTAGT come from the germline V gene. The CDR3 runs 18 residues.

This clone was recorded a few times. V usage is TRBV18 and J usage is TRBJ1-3; perhaps TRBD1 as D (5 bases). Germline assignment: CDR1 KGHSH and CDR2 LQKENI. V shed 1 base and J shed 0 bases, with 7 bases lying between them. The length of the CDR3 is 15 residues. CDR3 amino acids: CASSPQGHSGNTIYF. CDR3 coding DNA: TGTGCCAGCTCACCACAGGGGCACTCTGGAAACACCATATATTTT.

This clone was picked up a small number of times. The rearrangement joins TRBV5-1 to TRBJ2-7; D uncertain. The germline CDR1 and CDR2 sequences are SGHRS and YFSETQ. This CDR3 is 16 amino acids long. The V and J ends lost 3 bases and 1 base respectively, with 17 bases between them. The CDR3 bases are TGCGCCAGCAGCTCGACCTTCGGAGAGGTTTCCTACGAGCAGTACTTC. Translation: CASSSTFGEVSYEQYF.

This sequence joins TRBV6-2 or TRBV6-3 and TRBJ2-5; 10 bases align to TRBD1. Per germline, CDR1 MNHEY and CDR2 SVGEGT. Unmatched junction bases numbered 9, after V lost 6 bases and J lost 2 bases. The CDR3 length is 16 residues. CDR3 nucleotides: TGTGCCAGCAGCCTGAGGACAGGGGGTCGGCAAGAGACCCAGTACTTC. Its protein is CASSLRTGGRQETQYF.

The rearrangement uses TRBV30 and TRBJ2-7; maybe TRBD1 (6 bases). CDR3 length equals 14 residues. Looked up from germline, CDR1 is GTSNPN and CDR2 is SVGIG (reference sequence). Trimming cost V 7 bases and J 0 bases, with 16 bases left between them. CDR3 sequence (DNA): TGTGCCTCAGGGGAAGGGCATAGCTCCTACGAGCAGTACTTC. This translates into CASGEGHSSYEQYF.

CDR3 DNA sequence: TGTGCCAGCAGCCAAGCCCGGGGCGCGGGGCAAGAGACCCAGTACTTC. It encodes CASSQARGAGQETQYF. The chain is built from TRBV11-3 and TRBJ2-5; TRBD2 is a possible D gene (6 bases). This CDR3 is built from 16 residues. Trimming left V 5 bases short and J 2 bases short, with 18 bases between. Germline loops: CDR1 SGHNT, CDR2 YENEEA.